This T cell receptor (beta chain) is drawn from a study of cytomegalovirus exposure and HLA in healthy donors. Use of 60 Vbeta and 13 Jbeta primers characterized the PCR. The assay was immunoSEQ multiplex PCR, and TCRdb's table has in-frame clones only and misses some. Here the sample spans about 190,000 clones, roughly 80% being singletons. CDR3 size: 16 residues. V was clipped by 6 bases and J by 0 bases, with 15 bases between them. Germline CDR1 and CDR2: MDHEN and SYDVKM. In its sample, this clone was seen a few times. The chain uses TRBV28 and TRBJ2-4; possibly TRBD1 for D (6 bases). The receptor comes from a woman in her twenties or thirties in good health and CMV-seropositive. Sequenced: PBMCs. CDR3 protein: CASRVLGQLAKNIQYF. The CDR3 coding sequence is TGTGCCAGCAGGGTCCTCGGACAGCTAGCCAAAAACATTCAGTACTTC.